This T cell receptor beta chain was profiled in a study of T cell repertoires in cytomegalovirus infection. Overall study: A matching HLA type, together with CMV infection, was signaled by public TCR beta signatures. Regarding the study as a whole: Adding up the frequency of public TCR beta families identified people who carried CMV plus the relevant HLA.

TCRdb itself ran the reads through MiXCR, one entry per CDR3 protein. The table includes about 89,000 distinct CDR3 sequences, about 29% detected once. This CDR3 has 14 residues. CDR1 MNHEY and CDR2 SMNVEV come from the germline V gene (reference sequence). Trimming left V 0 bases short and J 2 bases short, with 5 bases between. This clonotype was detected only a few times. The antigen is unknown. The clonotype originates from a human donor in good health (CMV status not recorded). Some clones in this sample may be carry-over from other donors' samples. This rearrangement joins TRBV27 to TRBJ1-5; D remains ambiguous. The specimen comprised CD8+ T cells from cultured PBMCs, sampled from culture after CMV antigen stimulation. The CDR3 nucleotides read TGTGCCAGCAGTTTATCTCATCGCAATCAGCCCCAGCATTTT. Translating gives CASSLSHRNQPQHF.